The rows below give T cell receptor beta chains drawn from one sample of a study of blood T cell repertoires in COVID-19. Clones were read by immunoSEQ multiplex PCR, and TCRdb kept only the in-frame ones, dropping some. The table includes over 150,000 clones, 94% detected once. The material sequenced was peripheral blood. These receptors originate from a man aged 30-40 years with COVID-19, enrolled during active disease. The CDR3 runs from the conserved cysteine through the conserved F or W. Fields, in order: clone size, V gene, J gene, D gene, CDR3 DNA, CDR3 protein. A D gene is named only where the DNA matches it firmly. Some rows have no size entry. The others give once, few or many, or a class for an expanded clone.

-	TRBV19	TRBJ2-6	TRBD2	TGTGCCAGTAGTGCACAATCCGGGACTACAAGCTCTGGGGCCAACGTCCTGACTTTC	CASSAQSGTTSSGANVLTF
-	TRBV5-1	TRBJ2-1	TRBD1	TGCGCCAGCAGTGACGGGACAGGGGGCTACAATGAGCAGTTCTTC	CASSDGTGGYNEQFF
-	TRBV30	TRBJ1-4	-	TGTGCCTGGATTACAATCCGGGAGAATGAAAAACTGTTTTTT	CAWITIRENEKLFF
-	TRBV2	TRBJ2-5	TRBD1	TGTGCCAGCAGTGAAGCGGGGACAGACTTCCAGACCCAGTACTTC	CASSEAGTDFQTQYF
-	TRBV10-2	TRBJ1-2	-	TGCGCCAGCAGTGAAGGACAACCAAACTATGGCTACACCTTC	CASSEGQPNYGYTF
-	TRBV13	TRBJ2-7	-	TGTGCCAGCAGCTTTTCCGTGTCCAGATTAGAGCAGTACTTC	CASSFSVSRLEQYF
-	TRBV27	TRBJ2-3	-	TGTGCCAGCAGCAGGGGGGTTTGGACAGATACGCAGTATTTT	CASSRGVWTDTQYF
-	TRBV3-1/TRBV3-2	TRBJ2-1	TRBD2	TGTGCCAGCAGCCAAACATTAGCGGGGACCAATGAGCAGTTCTTC	CASSQTLAGTNEQFF
-	TRBV5-4	TRBJ2-7	TRBD2	TGTGCCAGCAGCTTTAGCGGGGTTCCCTACGAGCAGTACTTC	CASSFSGVPYEQYF
-	TRBV6-5	TRBJ1-1	TRBD1	TGTGCCAGCAGCCGACAGGGAGAAACTGAAGCTTTCTTT	CASSRQGETEAFF
-	TRBV18	TRBJ1-1	-	TGTGCCAGCTCAGCCAGGGAAAACACTGAAGCTTTCTTT	CASSARENTEAFF
-	TRBV14	TRBJ2-2	-	TGTGCCAGCACCCCACGGTACCAAAGTCTGGGGGCGATCGGGGAGCTGTTTTTT	CASTPRYQSLGAIGELFF
-	TRBV6-6	TRBJ1-5	TRBD1	TGTGCCAGCAACGAGGACAGGGTAAGAGGGCAGCCCCAGCATTTT	CASNEDRVRGQPQHF
-	TRBV5-4	TRBJ1-1	-	TGTGCCAGCAGCTTGGTCATGGCATGGGGTGGAGGCACTGAAGCTTTCTTT	CASSLVMAWGGGTEAFF
-	TRBV14	TRBJ2-4	-	TGTGCCAGCAGCCTCGCCCCCGGGAGCCTATACTTC	CASSLAPGSLYF
-	TRBV6-1	TRBJ1-2	-	TGTGCCAGCAGTGACAGGGCCTATGGCTACACCTTC	CASSDRAYGYTF
-	TRBV3-1/TRBV3-2	TRBJ2-3	TRBD2	TGTGCCAGCAGCCAAGGGACTAGCGGGGGGCCGGTAGATACGCAGTATTTT	CASSQGTSGGPVDTQYF
-	TRBV3-1/TRBV3-2	TRBJ1-2	TRBD1	TGTGCCAGCAGCCAAGTGTTCTGGACAGGGGGCGGAAATGGCTACACCTTC	CASSQVFWTGGGNGYTF
once	TRBV30	TRBJ2-1	TRBD2	TGTGCCTGGAGTCAGGGGCTAGCGGGGGCTAGCGATGAGCAGTTCTTC	CAWSQGLAGASDEQFF
-	TRBV6-5	TRBJ1-4	TRBD1	TGTGCCAGCAGTTACTCGACAGGGGGTAATGAAAAACTGTTTTTT	CASSYSTGGNEKLFF
-	TRBV14	TRBJ2-1	TRBD2	TGTGCCAGCAGCCAATTGGCGGGGGGGGAGTACAATGAGCAGTTCTTC	CASSQLAGGEYNEQFF
-	TRBV5-1	TRBJ2-5	TRBD2	TGCGCCAGCAGCTTGGTTCTAGCGGGGGTCAAAGAGACCCAGTACTTC	CASSLVLAGVKETQYF
-	TRBV7-6	TRBJ2-6	-	TGTGCCAGCAGCTTAGGGGGCAGGGGAACTGGGGCCAACGTCCTGACTTTC	CASSLGGRGTGANVLTF
-	TRBV4-1	TRBJ2-3	TRBD2	TGCGCCAGCAGCCCTCCGTGGGAGGGGGATACGCAGTATTTT	CASSPPWEGDTQYF
-	TRBV20-1	TRBJ2-3	TRBD2	TGCAGTGCTAGTAGAGCTAGCGGGGGACGCACAGATACGCAGTATTTT	CSASRASGGRTDTQYF
-	TRBV6-5	TRBJ2-5	TRBD2	TGTGCCACCCGGACTAGCGGGGGACAAGAGACCCAGTACTTC	CATRTSGGQETQYF